Here is one T cell receptor beta chain with its context. This entry comes from a study of blood T cell repertoires in COVID-19. Overall study context: Samples representing acute and convalescent COVID-19 were sourced from the United States, Italy and Spain.

The CDR3 runs 16 residues. Germline V gives CDR1 LGHNA, CDR2 YNFKEQ. Trimming shortened V by 2 bases and J by 6 bases, and 17 bases separated the two germline ends. The protocol was immunoSEQ multiplex PCR, while the TCRdb copy is restricted to in-frame clones and leaves out a portion. The sample has 250,000 to 300,000 clones; 75% to 90% are singletons. The Seattle site enrolled patients during active infection and followed them longitudinally. The source is a woman between 65 and 79 years old with COVID-19, enrolled during active disease. Sequencing input: peripheral blood. The chain is built from TRBV4-2 and TRBJ2-1; possibly TRBD2 for D (6 bases). CDR3 residues: CASSQYTGAAGNEQFF. The CDR3 coding sequence is TGTGCCAGCAGCCAATACACCGGGGCAGCGGGCAATGAGCAGTTCTTC.